This T cell receptor (beta chain) was sequenced during a study of regulatory T cells in long-lasting Graves disease. CDR3 length equals 13 residues. V was trimmed by 4 bases and J by 3 bases, leaving 9 bases between them. The germline gives CDR1 SGHTA, CDR2 FQGNSA. Study observations and caveats: Newly diagnosed Graves' patients had higher TCR diversity than persistent ones.

This clonotype was detected many times. Its antigen remains unknown. The time point is: persistent/refractory GD, antithyroid drugs over 5 years with positive TRAb. The TCR library was prepared using RNA isolated from PBMCs. Graves' disease diagnoses followed American Thyroid Association guidelines. Construction of TCR beta libraries relied on iRepertoire HTBI primers and on Arm-PCR targeting CDR3 regions. TCRdb redid the calling of the multiplex PCR reads with MiXCR, one entry per CDR3 protein. The sample consists of about 400,000 distinct CDR3 sequences, less than 25% of them appearing once. Sequencing used peripheral blood mononuclear cells (PBMCs), obtained when the disease was refractory, from a patient treated with antithyroid drugs. This clonotype was obtained from a female donor with Graves disease. The chain links TRBV7-2 to TRBJ1-2, with D possibly matching TRBD1 (5 bases). The CDR3 DNA is TGTGCCAGCAGCTCCTCAGGGTACTATGGCTACACCTTC. As protein: CASSSSGYYGYTF.